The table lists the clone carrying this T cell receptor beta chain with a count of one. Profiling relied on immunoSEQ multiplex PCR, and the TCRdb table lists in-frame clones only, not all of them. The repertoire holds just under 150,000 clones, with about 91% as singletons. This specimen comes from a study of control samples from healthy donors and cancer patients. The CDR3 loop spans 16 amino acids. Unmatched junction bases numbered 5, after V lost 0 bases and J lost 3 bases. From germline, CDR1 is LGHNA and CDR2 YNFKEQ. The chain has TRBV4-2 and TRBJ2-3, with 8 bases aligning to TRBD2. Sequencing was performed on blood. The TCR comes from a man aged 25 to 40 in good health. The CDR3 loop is CASSQEGSGVTDTQYF. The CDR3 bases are TGTGCCAGCAGCCAAGAAGGTAGCGGGGTGACAGATACGCAGTATTTT.